The 13 T cell receptor beta chains below were found in one sample sequenced in a study of blood T cell repertoires in COVID-19. Repertoires were generated with immunoSEQ multiplex PCR, while TCRdb's copy carries only in-frame clones and drops some. This table holds roughly 88,000 clones, about nine tenths found once. The sample consisted of peripheral blood. The receptors stem from a woman aged 45-59 years in a cohort sampled during active COVID-19.

The chain combines TRBV9 with TRBJ2-7; 8 bases fit TRBD1. V lost 4 bases and J lost 5; bases outside the gene matches: 11. Germline assignment: CDR1 SGDLS and CDR2 YYNGEE. The CDR3 totals 15 residues. The CDR3 loop is CASSPGRGRLDEQYF. The CDR3 coding sequence is TGTGCCAGCAGCCCGGGCAGGGGGCGCCTGGACGAGCAGTACTTC. Full variable domain (remainder filled in from reference TRBV9 and TRBJ2-7): DSGVTQTPKHLITATGQRVTLRCSPRSGDLSVYWYQQSLDQGLQFLIQYYNGEERAKGNILERFSAQQFPDLHSELNLSSLELGDSALYFCASSPGRGRLDEQYFGPGTRLTVT.

This clone was recorded only once. This chain uses TRBV10-2 with TRBJ1-6; tentatively, D is TRBD1 (6 bases). This CDR3 has 13 amino acids. Trimming stripped 6 bases from V and 3 bases from J, with 6 bases between. Germline V CDR1 and CDR2: WSHSY, SAAADI. The CDR3 DNA sequence: TGCGCCAGCAGGGACAGCTATAATTCACCCCTCCACTTT. This codes for CASRDSYNSPLHF.

The chain has TRBV25-1 and TRBJ2-2; D gene unclear. The CDR3 extends over 13 amino acids. Trimming shortened V by 2 bases and J by 9 bases, and 10 bases separated the two germline ends. Germline V gene data show CDR1 as MGHDK and CDR2 as SYGVNS. Here the CDR3 reads CASSERQVRELFF. The CDR3 nucleotides read TGTGCCAGCAGTGAACGGCAGGTCCGGGAGCTGTTTTTT.

The chain combines TRBV15 with TRBJ2-2; D might be TRBD1 (5 bases). Between the trimmed V and J ends, which lost 5 bases and 0 bases, there was a span of 10 bases. The CDR3 is 15 residues long. Germline CDR1 reads LNHNV; CDR2 reads YYDKDF (reference sequence). For the CDR3, the DNA is TGTGCCACCAGCCCCTCGACAGCGAACACCGGGGAGCTGTTTTTT. Translated: CATSPSTANTGELFF.

This chain uses TRBV27 with TRBJ2-7; tentatively, D is TRBD1 (5 bases). V lost 2 bases and J 6 bases, leaving 11 bases between the germline ends. This CDR3 is 13 amino acids long. Germline V gene lookup returns CDR1 MNHEY and CDR2 SMNVEV (reference sequence). The CDR3 region is CASSLVGQTEQYF. CDR3 sequence (DNA): TGTGCCAGCAGTTTAGTGGGGCAGACCGAGCAGTACTTC.

The J gene is TRBJ1-6, the V gene TRBV3-1 (or the pseudogene TRBV3-2); D remains ambiguous. Trimming shortened V by 0 bases and J by 7 bases, and 13 bases separated the two germline ends. The germline V gene has CDR1 LGHDT and CDR2 YNNKEL (reference sequence). The CDR3 sequence is 16 residues long. CDR3 nucleotides: TGTGCCAGCAGCCAAGATCGGCGGGTACCCAATTCACCCCTCCACTTT. Protein product: CASSQDRRVPNSPLHF.

This clone was seen only once. The chain links TRBV5-1 to TRBJ2-7; the match to TRBD2 covers 7 bases. The CDR3 has 15 amino acids. Germline V lookup: CDR1 SGHRS, CDR2 YFSETQ. The J segment lost 1 base and the V segment lost 3 bases, leaving 7 bases of the junction unmatched. The CDR3 sequence: CASSWSGAFSYEQYF. For the CDR3, the DNA is TGCGCCAGCAGCTGGAGCGGGGCCTTTTCCTACGAGCAGTACTTC.

CDR3 sequence: CATSRRAAGAGEQYF. CDR3 nucleotides: TGTGCCACCAGCAGACGTGCGGCGGGAGCGGGGGAGCAGTACTTC. The rearrangement joins TRBV15 to TRBJ2-7; 7 bases align to TRBD2. V lost 2 bases to trimming and J lost 7 bases; unmatched junction nucleotides: 11. The CDR3 contains 15 residues. The V gene's germline CDR1 is LNHNV and CDR2 YYDKDF (reference sequence).

This clone appeared once. This chain uses TRBV10-2 with TRBJ2-7; D possibly corresponds to TRBD1 (7 bases). Germline CDR1 reads WSHSY; CDR2 reads SAAADI. Trimming removed 7 bases at V and 3 bases at J, with 19 bases between. The CDR3 runs 15 residues. As DNA, the CDR3 is TGCGCCAGCAATGGAGGGGACAGCCGAATCTACGAGCAGTACTTC. It specifies CASNGGDSRIYEQYF.

The chain is built from TRBV19 and TRBJ2-1; 13 bases map to TRBD2. This CDR3 comprises 13 residues. Trimming removed 9 bases from V and 10 bases from J; junction bases left unmatched: 6. The germline gives CDR1 LNHDA, CDR2 SQIVND (reference sequence). The CDR3 bases are TGTGCCAGCTGGACTAGCGGGAGCAGAGAGCAGTTCTTC. Protein: CASWTSGSREQFF.

This clone is a singleton in its sample. The DNA for the CDR3 is TGTGCCAGCAGCTTAGAGAGCGAGCAGTACTTC. Translated: CASSLESEQYF. V usage is TRBV11-2 and J usage is TRBJ2-7; D ambiguous. The CDR3 consists of 11 residues. The germline CDR1 and CDR2 sequences are SGHAT and FQNNGV. V lost 0 bases, J lost 6 bases, and 3 bases lay in between.

This clone has a handful of counts. The chain combines TRBV10-3 with TRBJ1-2; no reliable D call. V lost 10 bases and J 14 bases, leaving 20 bases between the germline ends. CDR1 is ENHRY, CDR2 SYGVKD, per germline. This CDR3 has 11 amino acids. The CDR3 region has the DNA TGTGCCACCAACCGGGGAGAAAAGTGGACCTTC. It translates to CATNRGEKWTF.

This chain links TRBV18 with TRBJ2-2; 8 positions match TRBD2. Trimming cost V 8 bases and J 6 bases; bases outside gene matches: 5. Germline values: CDR1 KGHSH, CDR2 LQKENI. CDR3 size: 13 residues. CDR3 in amino acids: CASAQTSAGELFF. Here the CDR3 DNA reads TGTGCCAGCGCGCAGACTAGCGCCGGGGAGCTGTTTTTT.